The clone carrying this T cell receptor (beta chain) was found a few times. Antigen: not known. V gave up 5 bases and J gave up 3 bases; unmatched junction bases: 6. This CDR3 contains 15 residues. Germline loops: CDR1 MNHEY, CDR2 SVGAGI. The data are from a study of blood T cells in healthy people across ages. Study-level findings and limits: Observed TCR beta diversity per million T cells went down as age went up. This fall followed a roughly linear course with age. Aged donors had fewer naive CD4+ cells and lower diversity than long-lived donors.

PCR was performed a second time for about 7 to 11 cycles using a sample-barcoded 5' primer and a J-beta primer mix. Each cDNA was tagged by a template-switch adaptor containing 12 random nucleotides. TCRdb re-analysed the 5' RACE reads in MiXCR, keeping a single row per CDR3 protein. The sample yields hundreds of thousands of distinct CDR3 sequences, roughly 21% seen once. The J gene is TRBJ2-7, the V gene TRBV6-5, with 11 bases matching TRBD1. This clonotype was sampled from a man in his sixties or seventies in good health. Source material: blood. Written as DNA, the CDR3 is TGTGCCAGCAGTCGTCCCGGGACAGGGGGCTACGAGCAGTACTTC. Its protein product is CASSRPGTGGYEQYF.